The next 18 T cell receptor beta chains were all read from a single sample in a study of shared clonotypes between healthy human individuals. Data came from immunoSEQ multiplex PCR; TCRdb stores just in-frame clones and leaves some out. The table lists 2 million to 2.5 million clones, approximately 95% of them singletons, with approximately 0.13% in the top ten. The material sequenced was naive CD4+ T cells sorted from blood. The subset here: CD45RA+ positively selected. The receptor set was obtained from a man younger than 30 in good health.

The CDR3: CSVVQPGSEAFF. DNA of the CDR3: TGCAGCGTTGTTCAGCCGGGGTCTGAAGCTTTCTTT. This chain links TRBV29-1 with TRBJ1-1, with D unclear. The CDR3 has 12 residues. CDR1 is SQVTM and CDR2 is ANQGSEA in the germline V gene. Trimming shortened V by 4 bases and J by 6 bases, and 12 bases separated the two germline ends.

With respect to this clone: This specimen includes other DNA sequences encoding the same CDR3. The gene calls are TRBV18 and TRBJ1-6; no definite D call. Trimming pared 0 bases from V and 6 bases from J, leaving 6 bases between. The CDR3 is made up of 14 amino acids. Germline-derived CDR1 and CDR2 are KGHSH and LQKENI. The CDR3 sequence: CASSPPRGNSPLHF. The CDR3, as DNA: TGTGCCAGCTCACCACCGAGAGGTAATTCACCCCTCCACTTT. Together with reference TRBV18 and TRBJ1-6, the CDR3 gives the full variable domain: NAGVMQNPRHLVRRRGQEARLRCSPMKGHSHVYWYRQLPEEGLKFMVYLQKENIIDESGMPKERFSAEFPKEGPSILRIQQVVRGDSAAYFCASSPPRGNSPLHFGNGTRLTVT.

The chain has TRBV30 and TRBJ1-5; D is possibly TRBD1 (5 bases). This CDR3 comprises 14 residues. V was cut by 2 bases and J by 6 bases, with 14 bases left in between. Germline values: CDR1 GTSNPN, CDR2 SVGIG (reference sequence). DNA for the CDR3: TGTGCCTGGAGTCGGGGTGCCGGGACTCAGCCCCAGCATTTT. It specifies CAWSRGAGTQPQHF.

This rearrangement joins TRBV5-4 to TRBJ2-1; the match to TRBD2 covers 8 bases. This CDR3 spans 17 amino acids. The germline V gene has CDR1 SGHNT and CDR2 YYREEE (reference sequence). Germline trimming cut 3 bases from V and 7 bases from J; bases unmatched to any gene: 15. The CDR3 bases are TGTGCCAGCAGCTCGCCCACTAGCGGCGGGGGTATGAATGAGCAGTTCTTC. It encodes CASSSPTSGGGMNEQFF. The full variable domain, completed using reference TRBV5-4 and TRBJ2-1, is ETGVTQSPTHLIKTRGQQVTLRCSSQSGHNTVSWYQQALGQGPQFIFQYYREEENGRGNFPPRFSGLQFPNYSSELNVNALELDDSALYLCASSSPTSGGGMNEQFFGPGTRLTVL.

The chain uses TRBV15 and TRBJ2-1; a possible D gene is TRBD1 (5 bases). V lost 0 bases, J lost 11 bases, and 8 bases lay in between. This CDR3 comprises 12 residues. Germline-derived CDR1 and CDR2 are LNHNV and YYDKDF (reference sequence). The CDR3 sequence: CATSRDKGKQFF. CDR3 nucleotide sequence: TGTGCCACCAGCAGAGATAAGGGGAAGCAGTTCTTC.

Turning to this clone: Germline is not matched at one junction end, which may reflect a read error. Other DNA sequences in this specimen translate into the identical CDR3. V gene TRBV7-7 combines with J gene TRBJ2-5; the D gene is possibly TRBD2 (5 bases). The germline V gene encodes CDR1 SSHAT and CDR2 FNYEAQ (reference sequence). The CDR3 length is 14 residues. The CDR3 coding sequence is TGTGCTAGCAGCTTGGCAGGACTTCAAGAGACCCAGTACTTC. Translating gives CASSLAGLQETQYF.

CDR3 in DNA: TGTGCCAGCAGTGAACTGCGGGGACCTCTTTATGGCTACACCTTC. Its protein product is CASSELRGPLYGYTF. This chain uses TRBV2 with TRBJ1-2; D is possibly TRBD1 (5 bases). The CDR3 totals 15 residues. Looked up from germline, CDR1 is SNHLY and CDR2 is FYNNEI. The V gene lost 2 bases and the J gene lost 5 bases, with 15 bases spanning the gap.

The chain links TRBV11-2 to TRBJ2-3, with D possibly called TRBD1 or TRBD2 (5 bases each). V was trimmed by 5 bases and J by 5 bases, leaving 11 bases between them. There are 13 residues in the CDR3. Germline-derived CDR1 and CDR2 are SGHAT and FQNNGV. The CDR3 DNA reads as TGTGCCAGCAGCCCGGGACGGGTAGATACGCAGTATTTT. This gives the protein CASSPGRVDTQYF.

The chain uses TRBV30 and TRBJ2-6; the D is unclear. The germline V and J ends were trimmed by 5 bases and 0 bases, with 8 bases remaining between them. This CDR3 contains 14 residues. Germline V gene data show CDR1 as GTSNPN and CDR2 as SVGIG (reference sequence). In nucleotides, the CDR3 is TGTGCCTGGGAGGTGAGCTCTGGGGCCAACGTCCTGACTTTC. Its translation is CAWEVSSGANVLTF. The variable domain in full, with the rest retrieved from reference TRBV30 and TRBJ2-6, is SQTIHQWPATLVQPVGSPLSLECTVEGTSNPNLYWYRQAAGRGLQLLFYSVGIGQISSEVPQNLSASRPQDRQFILSSKKLLLSDSGFYLCAWEVSSGANVLTFGAGSRLTVL.

The gene calls are TRBV7-2 and TRBJ2-7, with D tentatively TRBD1 (6 bases). The CDR3 totals 13 residues. Deletions cut 2 bases from V and 6 bases from J, with 11 bases between. Germline V gene lookup returns CDR1 SGHTA and CDR2 FQGNSA. In DNA, the CDR3 is TGTGCCAGCAGCTTATTTCCCAGGGGCGAGCAGTACTTC. It is translated as CASSLFPRGEQYF. The whole variable domain, filled in from reference TRBV7-2 and TRBJ2-7, reads GAGVSQSPSNKVTEKGKDVELRCDPISGHTALYWYRQSLGQGLEFLIYFQGNSAPDKSGLPSDRFSAERTGGSVSTLTIQRTQQEDSAVYLCASSLFPRGEQYFGPGTRLTVT.

This rearrangement joins TRBV11-1 to TRBJ1-1; 10 bases fit TRBD1. CDR3 size: 13 residues. Trimming took 8 bases from V and 1 from J; bases not matched to a gene: 1. Germline CDR1 reads SGHAT; CDR2 reads FQDESV (reference sequence). The CDR3 sequence: CASGTGENTEAFF. For the CDR3, the DNA is TGTGCCAGCGGGACAGGGGAGAACACTGAAGCTTTCTTT.

This clone appeared once. The chain uses TRBV6-4 and TRBJ2-6; D tentatively fits TRBD1 or TRBD2 (5 bases each). CDR1 is MRHNA and CDR2 is SNTAGT in the germline V gene. The CDR3 has 15 amino acids. Trimming cost V 4 bases and J 2 bases, with 9 bases left between them. The CDR3, as DNA: TGTGCCAGCAGTGCTGAGGGGCCTGGGGCCAACGTCCTGACTTTC. It encodes CASSAEGPGANVLTF.

This clone appeared a few times. Compared with germline, one end of the junction differs, possibly owing to a read error. The chain uses TRBV7-7 and TRBJ1-6; no definite D call. This CDR3 region has 13 residues. The V gene's germline CDR1 is SSHAT and CDR2 FNYEAQ (reference sequence). The CDR3 sequence is CASSQAANSPLHF. The CDR3 DNA reads TGTGCTAGCAGCCAAGCCGCGAATTCACCCCTCCACTTT.

The V and J genes are TRBV29-1 and TRBJ2-1, with 7 bases matching TRBD1. Trimming cost V 6 bases and J 9 bases; bases outside gene matches: 5. CDR3 length: 11 residues. Per germline, CDR1 SQVTM and CDR2 ANQGSEA. The CDR3 reads CSVSQGSEQFF. In DNA form, the CDR3 reads TGCAGCGTCTCACAGGGGAGTGAGCAGTTCTTC.

The chain couples TRBV6-1 to TRBJ1-6; D is ambiguous. The CDR3 has 14 residues. Germline V CDR1 and CDR2: MNHNS, SASEGT. V lost 4 bases to trimming and J lost 8 bases, with 12 bases between them. The CDR3 sequence: CASSVEGWDSPLHF. The CDR3 coding sequence is TGTGCCAGCAGTGTCGAGGGTTGGGATTCACCCCTCCACTTT.

CDR3 region: CASGITYEQYF. The CDR3 nucleotides are TGTGCCAGCGGGATCACCTACGAGCAGTACTTC. The chain uses TRBV9 and TRBJ2-7; the D is unclear. The CDR3 runs 11 residues. Germline V CDR1 and CDR2: SGDLS, YYNGEE. The germline V and J ends were trimmed by 7 bases and 2 bases, with 7 bases remaining between them.

V usage is TRBV14 and J usage is TRBJ2-7; D is undetermined. The V gene's germline CDR1 is SGHDN and CDR2 FVKESK. This CDR3 region has 17 residues. Trimming shortened V by 1 base and J by 2 bases, and 18 bases separated the two germline ends. Here the CDR3 reads CASSQVRGPAKTYEQYF. CDR3 bases: TGTGCCAGCAGCCAAGTGAGAGGTCCCGCTAAAACCTACGAGCAGTACTTC.

This clone appeared a single time. The rearrangement uses TRBV30 and TRBJ1-6; perhaps TRBD1 as D (5 bases). The germline gives CDR1 GTSNPN, CDR2 SVGIG (reference sequence). Trimming took off 5 bases at V and 8 bases at J, with 16 bases between the two ends. This CDR3 contains 14 residues. The CDR3 protein is CAWARDPRDSPLHF. CDR3 in DNA: TGTGCCTGGGCCAGGGACCCGAGGGATTCACCCCTCCACTTT. The full variable domain, in which reference TRBV30 and TRBJ1-6 provide the parts outside the CDR3, is SQTIHQWPATLVQPVGSPLSLECTVEGTSNPNLYWYRQAAGRGLQLLFYSVGIGQISSEVPQNLSASRPQDRQFILSSKKLLLSDSGFYLCAWARDPRDSPLHFGNGTRLTVT.